The T cell receptor (beta chain) under discussion was sequenced for a study of blood T cell repertoires in COVID-19. Germline loops: CDR1 LNHNV, CDR2 YYDKDF (reference sequence). The CDR3 consists of 14 residues. V shed 5 bases, J shed 7 bases, and the junction held 10 bases outside the gene matches. Profiled with immunoSEQ multiplex PCR; TCRdb holds only in-frame clones, not every one. The repertoire holds some 55,000 clones, with roughly four fifths as singletons. The V and J genes are TRBV15 and TRBJ2-7; 8 nucleotides align to TRBD1. Material: peripheral blood. This TCR came from an older woman with acute or convalescent COVID-19. The DNA of the CDR3 is TGTGCCACCAGCCGGGACAGGCTCCGGGGTGAGCAGTACTTC. It codes for CATSRDRLRGEQYF.